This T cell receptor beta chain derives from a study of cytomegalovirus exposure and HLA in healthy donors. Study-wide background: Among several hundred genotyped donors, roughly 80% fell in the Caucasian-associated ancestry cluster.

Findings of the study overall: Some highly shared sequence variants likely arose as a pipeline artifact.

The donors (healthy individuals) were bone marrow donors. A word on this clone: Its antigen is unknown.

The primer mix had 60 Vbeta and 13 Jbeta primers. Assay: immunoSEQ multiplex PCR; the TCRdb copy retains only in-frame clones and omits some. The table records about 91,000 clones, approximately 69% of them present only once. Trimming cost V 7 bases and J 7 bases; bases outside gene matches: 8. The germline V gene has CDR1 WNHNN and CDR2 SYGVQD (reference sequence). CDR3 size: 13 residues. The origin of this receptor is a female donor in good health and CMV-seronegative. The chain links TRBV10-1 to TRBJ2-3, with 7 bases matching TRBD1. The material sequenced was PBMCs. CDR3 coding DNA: TGCGCCAGCAAGGCCGCAGGGGGAAATACGCAGTATTTT. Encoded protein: CASKAAGGNTQYF.